This T cell receptor (beta chain) was observed in a study of blood T cell repertoires in COVID-19. At the level of the study: The cDNA or gDNA used as material had been derived from T cells, B-cell-depleted T cells, or PBMCs.

Per the original methods: Estimated nucleated cell counts came from reference gene primer amplification. Data came from immunoSEQ multiplex PCR; TCRdb stores just in-frame clones and leaves some out. V and J calls and clone size come straight from that table; D and trimming were deduced from the DNA. Among 300,000 to 350,000 clones listed, about nine tenths were seen once. The CDR3 runs 15 residues. The germline V gene encodes CDR1 SGHTA and CDR2 FQGNSA. V was cut by 5 bases and J by 0 bases, with 11 bases left in between. This rearrangement joins TRBV7-2 to TRBJ2-1; the D gene is possibly TRBD2 (6 bases). This TCR derives from a man younger than 30 with active or convalescent COVID-19. The source material was peripheral blood. The CDR3 DNA is TGTGCCAGCAGCCCCCGGACTAACTCCTACAATGAGCAGTTCTTC. Protein product: CASSPRTNSYNEQFF.